Shown below are 10 T cell receptor beta chains from a single sample sequenced in a study of technical replicates of blood from several donors. The repertoire was sequenced with immunoSEQ multiplex PCR; TCRdb's copy has only in-frame clones and lacks some. The table lists tens of thousands of clones, 95% to 99% of them singletons. The sequencing input was T cells isolated from PBMCs. The receptor source for this set is a human donor in good health.

The chain combines TRBV5-1 with TRBJ2-3; 12 bases are shared with TRBD2. CDR3 length: 20 amino acids. Germline CDR1 reads SGHRS; CDR2 reads YFSETQ. With 0 bases clipped from V and 2 bases from J, the junction kept 13 bases outside the gene matches. The CDR3 is CASSLARASGRARITDTQYF. CDR3 coding DNA: TGCGCCAGCAGCTTGGCCCGGGCTAGCGGGAGGGCCCGGATCACAGATACGCAGTATTTT.

This sequence joins TRBV28 and TRBJ1-5, with D perhaps TRBD1 (5 bases). Germline CDR1 reads MDHEN; CDR2 reads SYDVKM. Trimming took off 5 bases at V and 2 bases at J, with 7 bases between the two ends. The CDR3 consists of 13 residues. The CDR3 sequence is CASSTQGNQPQHF. The DNA of the CDR3 is TGTGCCAGCAGTACACAGGGCAATCAGCCCCAGCATTTT.

The chain uses TRBV7-2 and TRBJ2-2; TRBD2 matches 9 bases. The V gene's germline CDR1 is SGHTA and CDR2 FQGNSA. The CDR3 covers 15 residues. V gave up 3 bases and J gave up 8 bases; unmatched junction bases: 7. The CDR3 sequence is CASSFGTSPSGELFF. CDR3 sequence (DNA): TGTGCCAGCAGCTTTGGGACTAGCCCCTCGGGGGAGCTGTTTTTT.

The chain joins TRBV5-6 to TRBJ1-1, with TRBD1 identical over 10 bases. This CDR3 has 15 amino acids. Unmatched junction bases numbered 8, after V lost 5 bases and J lost 4 bases. In germline, CDR1 is SGHDT, CDR2 YYEEEE. CDR3 residues: CASSEPGQGITEAFF. DNA for the CDR3: TGTGCCAGCAGTGAACCGGGACAGGGGATCACTGAAGCTTTCTTT.

The sample holds one count of this clone. The chain combines TRBV30 with TRBJ2-1; 7 nucleotides align to TRBD2. With 0 bases clipped from V and 4 bases from J, the junction kept 6 bases outside the gene matches. CDR3 length equals 15 residues. The germline V gene has CDR1 GTSNPN and CDR2 SVGIG (reference sequence). The DNA of the CDR3 is TGTGCCTGGAGTGTAAGTCTAGCGGATTACAATGAGCAGTTCTTC. This gives the protein CAWSVSLADYNEQFF.

The V gene is TRBV7-3, the J gene TRBJ2-4; D call uncertain. V was clipped by 5 bases and J by 1 base, with 6 bases between them. Germline V CDR1 and CDR2: SGHTA, FQGTGA. The CDR3 consists of 13 residues. The CDR3 is CASSPGAKNIQYF. The CDR3 DNA reads TGTGCCAGCAGCCCCGGGGCCAAAAACATTCAGTACTTC.

The chain is built from TRBV7-8 and TRBJ2-2; 12 positions agree with TRBD2. This CDR3 region has 16 residues. The V gene's germline CDR1 is SGHVS and CDR2 FQNEAQ. Trimming took 5 bases from V and 3 from J; bases not matched to a gene: 4. The CDR3 DNA reads TGTGCCAGCAGCACTAGACTAGCGGGAGACACCGGGGAGCTGTTTTTT. Protein product: CASSTRLAGDTGELFF.

The rearrangement joins TRBV7-9 to TRBJ1-1; 7 positions agree with TRBD1. V trimming: 7 bases; J trimming: 1 base; junction bases outside the gene matches: 6. The CDR3 is made up of 14 amino acids. Germline loops: CDR1 SEHNR, CDR2 FQNEAQ (reference sequence). In DNA, the CDR3 is TGTGCCAGCACATCGGGACAGACGAACACTGAAGCTTTCTTT. Protein product: CASTSGQTNTEAFF.

This CDR3 reads CATSGELAAKYNEQFF. The CDR3 DNA reads TGTGCCACCAGCGGGGAACTAGCGGCCAAGTACAATGAGCAGTTCTTC. This chain links TRBV15 with TRBJ2-1; 8 bases align to TRBD2. The CDR3 has 16 amino acids. Germline CDR1 and CDR2: LNHNV and YYDKDF (reference sequence). The trim removed 5 bases at V and 4 bases at J, leaving 10 bases unmatched.

This clone was recorded once. The chain has TRBV6-6 and TRBJ1-5; D remains unclear. Germline CDR1 is MNHNY and CDR2 is SVGAGI (reference sequence). The CDR3 consists of 13 residues. V lost 4 bases and J 5 bases, leaving 9 bases between the germline ends. The CDR3 region has the DNA TGTGCCAGCAGTTTAGAAGAGTATCAGCCCCAGCATTTT. It yields the protein CASSLEEYQPQHF.